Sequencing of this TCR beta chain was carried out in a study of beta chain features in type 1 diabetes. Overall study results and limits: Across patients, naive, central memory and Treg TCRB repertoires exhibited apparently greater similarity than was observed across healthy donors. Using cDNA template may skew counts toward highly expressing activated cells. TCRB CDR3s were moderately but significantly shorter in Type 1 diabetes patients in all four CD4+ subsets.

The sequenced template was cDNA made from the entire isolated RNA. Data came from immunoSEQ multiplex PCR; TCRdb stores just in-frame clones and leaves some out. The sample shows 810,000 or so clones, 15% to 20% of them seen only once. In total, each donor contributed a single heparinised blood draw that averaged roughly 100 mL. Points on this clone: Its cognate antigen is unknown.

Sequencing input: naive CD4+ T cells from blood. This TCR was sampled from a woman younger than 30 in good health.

CDR3 sequence: CASSRDQDNEQFF. The CDR3 DNA sequence: TGTGCCAGCAGCCGGGACCAAGACAATGAGCAGTTCTTC. This sequence joins TRBV2 and TRBJ2-1; D tentatively reads TRBD1 or TRBD2 (5 bases each). V was clipped by 6 bases and J by 5 bases, with 11 bases between them. The CDR3 has 13 amino acids. The V gene's germline CDR1 is SNHLY and CDR2 FYNNEI.